The 27 T cell receptor beta chains below were found in one sample sequenced in a study of cytomegalovirus exposure and HLA in healthy donors. The PCR used 60 Vbeta and 13 Jbeta primers. TCRdb's table, derived via immunoSEQ multiplex PCR, lists solely in-frame clones and lacks some. The sample has 200,000 or so clones, 75% to 80% seen once; the top ten hold 6%. The sequenced sample was PBMCs. These TCRs come from a woman aged 25 to 39 in good health and CMV-seropositive.

This chain uses TRBV7-9 with TRBJ1-5; D gene uncertain. This CDR3 is built from 14 residues. Trimming shortened V by 1 base and J by 6 bases, and 10 bases separated the two germline ends. Germline CDR1 reads SEHNR; CDR2 reads FQNEAQ (reference sequence). The CDR3 sequence: CASSLVGEIQPQHF. The CDR3 DNA follows: TGTGCCAGCAGCTTAGTCGGGGAGATTCAGCCCCAGCATTTT.

This clone was counted once. A much larger clone sits a single nucleotide away, making a read error possible. Different DNA sequences within this sample yield the same CDR3. The rearrangement links TRBV4-3 to TRBJ1-1, with D uncertain. Germline V gives CDR1 LGHNA, CDR2 YSLEER. The CDR3 length is 12 residues. The germline V and J ends were trimmed by 1 base and 5 bases, with 5 bases remaining between them. The CDR3 protein is CASSQAGTEAFF. CDR3 in DNA: TGCGCCAGCAGCCAAGCGGGTACTGAAGCTTTCTTT.

The rearrangement links TRBV15 to TRBJ2-3; the match to TRBD2 covers 8 bases. Germline V CDR1 and CDR2: LNHNV, YYDKDF (reference sequence). V was clipped by 1 base and J by 5 bases; unmatched bases: 8. CDR3 length: 16 residues. The CDR3 region has the DNA TGTGCCACCAGCAGAGCGTCGGGAGGGGTTGGAGATACGCAGTATTTT. It encodes CATSRASGGVGDTQYF.

This clone was detected a few times. V usage is TRBV9 and J usage is TRBJ2-2, with D possibly being TRBD2 (5 bases). The length of the CDR3 is 13 residues. V shed 0 bases and J shed 8 bases, with 8 bases lying between them. Germline V CDR1 and CDR2: SGDLS, YYNGEE. In DNA form, the CDR3 reads TGTGCCAGCAGCGTAGCTACTAGGGGGGAGCTGTTTTTT. It specifies CASSVATRGELFF.

The chain couples TRBV11-3 to TRBJ1-3; tentative D call: TRBD1 (6 bases). Trimming took off 5 bases at V and 2 bases at J, with 7 bases between the two ends. Looked up from germline, CDR1 is SGHNT and CDR2 is YENEEA. This CDR3 comprises 13 residues. The CDR3 loop reads CASSDRTGNTIYF. The DNA of the CDR3 is TGTGCCAGCAGCGACAGGACTGGAAACACCATATATTTT.

This chain links TRBV10-3 with TRBJ2-7, with 7 bases matching TRBD1. Germline assignment: CDR1 ENHRY and CDR2 SYGVKD. The CDR3 is 14 residues long. V lost 6 bases, J lost 2 bases, and 7 bases stayed unmatched. CDR3 protein: CAIRAPTGTYEQYF. Written as DNA, the CDR3 is TGTGCCATCAGAGCCCCGACAGGGACCTACGAGCAGTACTTC.

This clone was seen just once. The CDR3 here is CASSSRSSTDTQYF. In DNA form, the CDR3 reads TGTGCCAGCAGCTCTAGGTCTAGCACAGATACGCAGTATTTT. The rearrangement joins TRBV7-2 to TRBJ2-3; D unclear. The CDR3 extends over 14 amino acids. Trimming took 4 bases from V and 0 from J, leaving 8 bases between them. Germline V gene sequence: CDR1 SGHTA, CDR2 FQGNSA.

This chain connects TRBV4-3 to TRBJ2-1, with D perhaps TRBD2 (5 bases). V shed 1 base and J shed 0 bases, with 7 bases lying between them. The CDR3 sequence is 15 residues long. CDR1 and CDR2 (germline): LGHNA, YSLEER. The CDR3 sequence: CASSQAGSSYNEQFF. The CDR3 nucleotides read TGCGCCAGCAGCCAAGCTGGGAGCTCCTACAATGAGCAGTTCTTC.

This clone has a single count. Germline and junction disagree at one end, which may indicate a read error. J is TRBJ1-5 and V is TRBV7-7; TRBD1 aligns across 9 bases. Looked up from germline, CDR1 is SSHAT and CDR2 is FNYEAQ (reference sequence). CDR3 length equals 17 residues. CDR3 amino acids: CASSLGRTGVSNQPQHF. The DNA of the CDR3 is TGTGCTAGCAGCTTGGGCCGGACAGGGGTGAGCAATCAGCCCCAGCATTTT.

This chain uses TRBV5-8 with TRBJ2-3; possibly TRBD2 for D (5 bases). V gave up 2 bases and J gave up 3 bases, with 16 bases separating them. The CDR3 sequence is 16 residues long. Per germline, CDR1 SGHTS and CDR2 YDEGEE. This CDR3 is CASSFPRVWETDTQYF. CDR3 DNA sequence: TGTGCCAGCAGCTTTCCGCGGGTCTGGGAGACAGATACGCAGTATTTT.

V and J are TRBV7-9 and TRBJ2-3; 8 nucleotides line up with TRBD1. Trimming cost V 5 bases and J 3 bases; bases outside gene matches: 7. The CDR3 spans 15 residues. From germline, CDR1 is SEHNR and CDR2 FQNEAQ (reference sequence). The CDR3 coding sequence is TGTGCCAGCAGCAAGCCCAGGGGGCAAACAGATACGCAGTATTTT. It is translated as CASSKPRGQTDTQYF.

This chain uses TRBV7-2 with TRBJ1-5, with D tentatively TRBD1 (6 bases). This CDR3 region has 15 residues. The ends were cut back, 5 bases at V and 5 bases at J, with 16 bases in the middle. Germline lookup yields CDR1 SGHTA and CDR2 FQGNSA. Written as DNA, the CDR3 is TGTGCCAGCAGCCTTGCGGGCAGGGGAGATCAGCCCCAGCATTTT. Protein: CASSLAGRGDQPQHF.

V gene TRBV13 combines with J gene TRBJ2-3; D gene ambiguous. Germline V gene data show CDR1 as PRHDT and CDR2 as FYEKMQ (reference sequence). Trimming stripped 7 bases from V and 2 bases from J, with 19 bases between. The CDR3 spans 16 residues. The CDR3 loop reads CASTGSTGEDTDTQYF. Here the CDR3 DNA reads TGTGCCAGCACCGGATCGACTGGTGAGGACACAGATACGCAGTATTTT.

The chain is built from TRBV7-2 and TRBJ2-1; tentatively, D is TRBD1 (6 bases). Trimming cost V 1 base and J 7 bases, with 14 bases left between them. The germline V gene encodes CDR1 SGHTA and CDR2 FQGNSA. This CDR3 region has 15 residues. The DNA of the CDR3 is TGTGCCAGCAGCTTAGGGGGGCCTCAGGTAAATGAGCAGTTCTTC. It translates to CASSLGGPQVNEQFF. The full variable domain, its missing parts supplied by reference TRBV7-2 and TRBJ2-1, is GAGVSQSPSNKVTEKGKDVELRCDPISGHTALYWYRQSLGQGLEFLIYFQGNSAPDKSGLPSDRFSAERTGGSVSTLTIQRTQQEDSAVYLCASSLGGPQVNEQFFGPGTRLTVL.

In its sample, this clone was seen a few times. This chain connects TRBV7-9 to TRBJ1-1; 8 bases agree with TRBD1. CDR1 SEHNR and CDR2 FQNEAQ come from the germline V gene (reference sequence). Trimming cost V 7 bases and J 3 bases; bases outside gene matches: 4. The CDR3 is 13 residues long. The CDR3 sequence: CASNTGGDTEAFF. CDR3 nucleotide sequence: TGTGCCAGCAATACAGGGGGAGACACTGAAGCTTTCTTT.

The chain recombines TRBV18 with TRBJ1-1; TRBD1 is a possible D gene (6 bases). The germline V and J ends were trimmed by 2 bases and 1 base, with 17 bases remaining between them. CDR1 and CDR2 from the germline V gene are KGHSH and LQKENI. The length of the CDR3 is 17 residues. This chain's CDR3 is CASSPKEVYRANTEAFF. The CDR3 region has the DNA TGTGCCAGCTCACCAAAAGAGGTCTACAGGGCGAACACTGAAGCTTTCTTT. The complete variable domain, with remaining parts taken from reference TRBV18 and TRBJ1-1, reads NAGVMQNPRHLVRRRGQEARLRCSPMKGHSHVYWYRQLPEEGLKFMVYLQKENIIDESGMPKERFSAEFPKEGPSILRIQQVVRGDSAAYFCASSPKEVYRANTEAFFGQGTRLTVV.

The rearrangement uses TRBV4-3 and TRBJ2-5, with 8 nucleotides matching TRBD1. The J call is in doubt because the DNA end fits TRBJ2-7 better. Germline V gives CDR1 LGHNA, CDR2 YSLEER. There are 15 residues in the CDR3. The CDR3 DNA sequence: TGCGCCAGCAGCCTTATGACAGGGGTGTTGGTCGAGCAGTACTTC. Encoded protein: CASSLMTGVLVEQYF.

The V gene is TRBV14, the J gene TRBJ2-2; TRBD2 aligns across 9 bases. The germline CDR1 and CDR2 sequences are SGHDN and FVKESK. V lost 1 base and J lost 2; bases outside the gene matches: 11. There are 19 residues in the CDR3. Here the CDR3 DNA reads TGTGCCAGCAGCCAAGTCGGGGGCCAGCGGGGGGTTAACACCGGGGAGCTGTTTTTT. Translated, it gives CASSQVGGQRGVNTGELFF.

This rearrangement joins TRBV5-1 to TRBJ2-3, with TRBD1 matching over 7 bases. With V trimmed by 5 bases and J by 2 bases, 8 bases remained unmatched. The V gene's germline CDR1 is SGHRS and CDR2 YFSETQ. The CDR3 totals 15 residues. The CDR3 coding sequence is TGCGCCAGCAGTCCGGGAAGGGGGCCCACAGATACGCAGTATTTT. Protein: CASSPGRGPTDTQYF.

The genes are TRBV7-8 and TRBJ1-1; TRBD1 agrees at 9 bases. In germline, CDR1 is SGHVS, CDR2 FQNEAQ. The CDR3 extends over 19 amino acids. The ends lost 3 bases at V and 1 base at J; junction bases unmatched: 15. This chain's CDR3 is CASSFTTWGQGARNTEAFF. CDR3 in DNA: TGTGCCAGCAGCTTTACGACGTGGGGACAGGGCGCCCGGAACACTGAAGCTTTCTTT.

This sequence joins TRBV7-8 and TRBJ1-5, with a weak D call TRBD1 (5 bases). Trimming pared 2 bases from V and 3 bases from J, leaving 23 bases between. Germline-derived CDR1 and CDR2 are SGHVS and FQNEAQ. CDR3 length: 19 amino acids. The CDR3 DNA reads TGTGCCAGCAGCTTACCCAATGTCGGGGGAGAGGGGCTCAATCAGCCCCAGCATTTT. Protein sequence: CASSLPNVGGEGLNQPQHF.

The chain couples TRBV9 to TRBJ1-2, with D possibly matching TRBD1 (5 bases). Germline V gene lookup returns CDR1 SGDLS and CDR2 YYNGEE. V shed 4 bases and J shed 4 bases, with 14 bases lying between them. The CDR3 is 14 amino acids. CDR3 loop: CASSPQGSPYGYTF. The CDR3 nucleotides read TGTGCCAGCAGCCCCCAGGGTAGTCCCTATGGCTACACCTTC.

This clone appeared a single time. The V and J genes are TRBV5-4 and TRBJ1-6; D perhaps matches TRBD1 (5 bases). Germline V gene data show CDR1 as SGHNT and CDR2 as YYREEE (reference sequence). This CDR3 has 13 residues. V lost 0 bases, J lost 14 bases, and 12 bases lay in between. As DNA, the CDR3 is TGTGCCAGCAGCTTGGCCCCGGACACTACCCTCCACTTT. Protein sequence: CASSLAPDTTLHF.

This rearrangement joins TRBV21-1 to TRBJ2-7; the table calls TRBD1, which could not be checked here. TRBV21-1 is shown as a pseudogene. This CDR3 has 16 amino acids. CDR3 DNA sequence: TGTGCCAGCACCAGAAAGTTTCGAACAGGGGCCCACGAGCAGTACTTC. It translates to CASTRKFRTGAHEQYF.

This chain uses TRBV6-1 with TRBJ2-7, with TRBD2 matching 9 bases. This CDR3 has 15 residues. V was pared by 2 bases and J by 4 bases, with 6 bases of the junction left unmatched. CDR1 and CDR2 (germline): MNHNS, SASEGT. This chain's CDR3 is CASSESSSGVYEQYF. The CDR3 region has the DNA TGTGCCAGCAGTGAAAGCTCTAGCGGGGTATACGAGCAGTACTTC.

V usage is TRBV7-3 and J usage is TRBJ1-5; D is ambiguous. The germline V gene has CDR1 SGHTA and CDR2 FQGTGA. This CDR3 is 14 amino acids long. V was shortened by 7 bases and J by 9 bases, with 19 bases between the two germline ends. CDR3 DNA: TGTGCCAGCACCGATTCCGAGGTCGGGTGGCCCCAGCATTTT. Protein product: CASTDSEVGWPQHF.

This clone was found a few times. For the CDR3, the DNA is TGTGCCAGCAGCTCAGATTCGAGGTGGGATGAAAAACTGTTTTTT. This gives the protein CASSSDSRWDEKLFF. This chain links TRBV7-9 with TRBJ1-4; D is undetermined. The CDR3 is 15 amino acids. V lost 4 bases and J 6 bases, leaving 15 bases between the germline ends. CDR1 is SEHNR, CDR2 FQNEAQ, per germline (reference sequence).